Sequencing of this TCR beta chain was carried out in a study of blood T cell repertoires in COVID-19. Study-wide background: COVID-19 samples from acute and convalescent phases originated in the United States, Italy and Spain. In each case, the material was cDNA or gDNA derived from T cells, B-cell-depleted T cells, or PBMCs.

The CDR3 is 19 residues long. Germline V lookup: CDR1 MRHNA, CDR2 SNTAGT. Trimming removed 6 bases from V and 4 bases from J, with 27 bases in between. In the original analysis: From reference gene primer amplification, estimates of nucleated cell counts were derived. Generated by immunoSEQ multiplex PCR, the TCRdb table keeps only in-frame clones and is missing some. V and J calls and clone size are those listed in that table; D and trimming were worked out from the DNA. The sample holds 130,000 to 150,000 clones, more than 70% seen once. This rearrangement joins TRBV6-4 to TRBJ2-2; D perhaps matches TRBD1 (6 bases). Material: peripheral blood. This TCR was recovered from a human donor in a cohort sampled during active COVID-19. The CDR3 loop is CASSPNGQPSALATGELFF. The CDR3 DNA reads as TGTGCCAGCAGCCCAAATGGACAGCCCTCGGCTTTAGCCACCGGGGAGCTGTTTTTT.